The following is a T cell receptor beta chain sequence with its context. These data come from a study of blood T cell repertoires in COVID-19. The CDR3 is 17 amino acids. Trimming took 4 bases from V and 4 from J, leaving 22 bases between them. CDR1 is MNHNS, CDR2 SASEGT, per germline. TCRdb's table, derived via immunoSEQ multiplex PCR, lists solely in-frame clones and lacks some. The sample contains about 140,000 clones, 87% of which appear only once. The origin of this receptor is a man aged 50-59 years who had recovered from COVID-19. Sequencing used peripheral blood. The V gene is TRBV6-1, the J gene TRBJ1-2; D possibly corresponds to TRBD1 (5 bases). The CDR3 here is CASSADRFHPLPYGYTF. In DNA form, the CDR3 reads TGTGCCAGCAGTGCCGACAGATTCCACCCGCTACCCTATGGCTACACCTTC.